The rows below give T cell receptor beta chains drawn from one sample of a study of cytomegalovirus exposure and HLA in healthy donors. Sequenced by immunoSEQ multiplex PCR; TCRdb stores in-frame clones only, minus some. Recorded for this sample: about 160,000 clones. Sequenced sample: PBMCs. These receptors originate from a man under 40 in good health and CMV-seronegative. Both conserved end residues are part of each CDR3. Fields, in order: V gene, J gene, D gene, CDR3 DNA, CDR3 protein. D genes are given only for firm matches.

V gene: TRBV6-1; J gene: TRBJ1-5; D gene: -; CDR3 DNA: TGTGCCAGCGAGAGAAGCAATCAGCCCCAGCATTTT; CDR3 protein: CASERSNQPQHF
V gene: TRBV7-9; J gene: TRBJ1-3; D gene: -; CDR3 DNA: TGTGCCAGCAGCTTAACCTCACTCTCTGGAAACACCATATATTTT; CDR3 protein: CASSLTSLSGNTIYF
V gene: TRBV27; J gene: TRBJ1-4; D gene: -; CDR3 DNA: TGTGCCAGCAGTTTCGGGGAACAGAGCAATGAAAAACTGTTTTTT; CDR3 protein: CASSFGEQSNEKLFF
V gene: TRBV5-4; J gene: TRBJ2-4; D gene: -; CDR3 DNA: TGTGCCAGCAGCTTTGGCGGGAAGGCCAAAAACATTCAGTACTTC; CDR3 protein: CASSFGGKAKNIQYF
V gene: TRBV5-4; J gene: TRBJ2-7; D gene: TRBD2; CDR3 DNA: TGTGCCAGCAGCTCCGCTAGCGGGAGCAACGAGCAGTACTTC; CDR3 protein: CASSSASGSNEQYF
V gene: TRBV29-1; J gene: TRBJ1-1; D gene: TRBD1; CDR3 DNA: TGCAGCGTTGAATCAGACAGGGGGCTTTCTGAAGCTTTCTTT; CDR3 protein: CSVESDRGLSEAFF
V gene: TRBV5-1; J gene: TRBJ1-2; D gene: -; CDR3 DNA: TGCGCCAGCAGCTGGGCACCAGGGGTTACAGGAGCTGGCTACACCTTC; CDR3 protein: CASSWAPGVTGAGYTF
V gene: TRBV6-1; J gene: TRBJ1-1; D gene: -; CDR3 DNA: TGTGCCAGCGACTGGGGCGTCGACACTGAAGCTTTCTTT; CDR3 protein: CASDWGVDTEAFF
V gene: TRBV10-3; J gene: TRBJ2-2; D gene: TRBD2; CDR3 DNA: TGTGCCATCACAGCTAGCGGGACACAAGGAGGGGAGCTGTTTTTT; CDR3 protein: CAITASGTQGGELFF
V gene: TRBV7-9; J gene: TRBJ2-3; D gene: -; CDR3 DNA: TGTGCCAGCAGCTCGCGCCTGGGGCCGGGTACAGATACGCAGTATTTT; CDR3 protein: CASSSRLGPGTDTQYF
V gene: TRBV7-8; J gene: TRBJ1-5; D gene: -; CDR3 DNA: TGTGCCAGCAGCTCACAGGTAGAGCAGCCCCGGCATTTT; CDR3 protein: CASSSQVEQPRHF
V gene: TRBV11-2; J gene: TRBJ1-1; D gene: TRBD1; CDR3 DNA: TGTGCCAGCAGCCAACGACAGGGTCCCACTGAAGCTTTCTTT; CDR3 protein: CASSQRQGPTEAFF
V gene: TRBV6-5; J gene: TRBJ1-1; D gene: -; CDR3 DNA: TGTGCCAGCAGAGAGGGACACCTTTCCACTGAAGCTTTCTTT; CDR3 protein: CASREGHLSTEAFF
V gene: TRBV28; J gene: TRBJ2-5; D gene: TRBD2; CDR3 DNA: TGTGCCAGCAGTTCCCGCGTGCGAGCGGGGCAAGAGACCCAGTACTTC; CDR3 protein: CASSSRVRAGQETQYF
V gene: TRBV27; J gene: TRBJ2-7; D gene: -; CDR3 DNA: TGTGCCAGCAGTTTATCCCGCTCGGGCTCCTACGAGCAGTACTTC; CDR3 protein: CASSLSRSGSYEQYF
V gene: TRBV5-1; J gene: TRBJ2-7; D gene: TRBD2; CDR3 DNA: TGCGCCAGCAGCTTGAGTAGCGGGATCTACGAGCAGTACTTC; CDR3 protein: CASSLSSGIYEQYF
V gene: TRBV6-6; J gene: TRBJ2-7; D gene: TRBD1; CDR3 DNA: TGTGCCAGCAGTGCGACAGGGGACATCGGCTCCTACGAGCAGTACTTC; CDR3 protein: CASSATGDIGSYEQYF
V gene: TRBV6-4; J gene: TRBJ2-1; D gene: TRBD2; CDR3 DNA: TGTGCCAGCAGTGACTCAGGACTAGACTACAATGAGCAGTTCTTC; CDR3 protein: CASSDSGLDYNEQFF
V gene: TRBV28; J gene: TRBJ2-4; D gene: -; CDR3 DNA: TGTGCCAGCAGTTTAAGATTCCGGGGTAGCTTAGCCAAAAACATTCAGTACTTC; CDR3 protein: CASSLRFRGSLAKNIQYF
V gene: TRBV19; J gene: TRBJ1-5; D gene: TRBD1; CDR3 DNA: TGTGCCAGTAGTATGGACAGGGATCAGCCCCAGCATTTT; CDR3 protein: CASSMDRDQPQHF
V gene: TRBV2; J gene: TRBJ2-1; D gene: TRBD2; CDR3 DNA: TGTGCCAGCAGTGAGACCGGGACTAGGGATGAGCAGTTCTTC; CDR3 protein: CASSETGTRDEQFF
V gene: TRBV11-2; J gene: TRBJ2-3; D gene: TRBD2; CDR3 DNA: TGTGCCAGCAGCCCTGGGGGGGGGTCGAGCACAGATACGCAGTATTTT; CDR3 protein: CASSPGGGSSTDTQYF
V gene: TRBV5-4; J gene: TRBJ2-3; D gene: -; CDR3 DNA: TGTGCCAGCAGCCGGGACTCCCTCACAGATACGCAGTATTTT; CDR3 protein: CASSRDSLTDTQYF
V gene: TRBV6-5; J gene: TRBJ1-1; D gene: -; CDR3 DNA: TGTGCCAGCAGTCCGCGCCGTGGGGGGACCACTGAAGCTTTCTTT; CDR3 protein: CASSPRRGGTTEAFF
V gene: TRBV7-2; J gene: TRBJ2-1; D gene: TRBD2; CDR3 DNA: TGTGCCAGCAGTTTCCGGGACTACTCCTACAATGAGCAGTTCTTC; CDR3 protein: CASSFRDYSYNEQFF
V gene: TRBV29-1; J gene: TRBJ2-2; D gene: TRBD2; CDR3 DNA: TGCAGCGTTAGACTAGCGGGAGCCACCGGGGAGCTGTTTTTT; CDR3 protein: CSVRLAGATGELFF
V gene: TRBV9; J gene: TRBJ2-3; D gene: -; CDR3 DNA: TGTGCCAGCAGCGTATTTCGCGAGCCCACAGATACGCAGTATTTT; CDR3 protein: CASSVFREPTDTQYF
V gene: TRBV27; J gene: TRBJ2-3; D gene: TRBD1; CDR3 DNA: TGTGCCGGATCGAACAGGGGGCGCAGAGATACGCAGTATTTT; CDR3 protein: CAGSNRGRRDTQYF
V gene: TRBV29-1; J gene: TRBJ2-3; D gene: -; CDR3 DNA: TGCAGCGTCGGGGGTTGGGGCGGTGCCGCAGATACGCAGTATTTT; CDR3 protein: CSVGGWGGAADTQYF
V gene: TRBV27; J gene: TRBJ2-2; D gene: TRBD1; CDR3 DNA: TGTGCCAGCAGTATCGGGACAGTGAACACCGGGGAGCTGTTTTTT; CDR3 protein: CASSIGTVNTGELFF
V gene: TRBV5-1; J gene: TRBJ2-7; D gene: TRBD2; CDR3 DNA: TGCGCCAGCAGCAAGACTAGCGGGAGCTACGAGCAGTACTTC; CDR3 protein: CASSKTSGSYEQYF
V gene: TRBV7-9; J gene: TRBJ2-1; D gene: TRBD2; CDR3 DNA: TGTGCCAGCAGCCTGGGACTAGCGGGAGATGAGCAGTTCTTC; CDR3 protein: CASSLGLAGDEQFF